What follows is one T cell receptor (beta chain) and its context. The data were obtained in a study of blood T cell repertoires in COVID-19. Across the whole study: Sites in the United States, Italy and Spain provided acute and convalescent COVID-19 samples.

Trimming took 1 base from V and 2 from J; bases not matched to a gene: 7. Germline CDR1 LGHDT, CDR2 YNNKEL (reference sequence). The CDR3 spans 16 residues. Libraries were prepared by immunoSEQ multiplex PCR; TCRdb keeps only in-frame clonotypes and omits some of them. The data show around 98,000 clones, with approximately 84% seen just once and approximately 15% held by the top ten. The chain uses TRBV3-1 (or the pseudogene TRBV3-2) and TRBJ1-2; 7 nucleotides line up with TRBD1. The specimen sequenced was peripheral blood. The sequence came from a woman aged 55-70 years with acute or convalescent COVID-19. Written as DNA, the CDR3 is TGTGCCAGCAGCCAAGGGGACAGCAAGAAGAACTATGGCTACACCTTC. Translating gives CASSQGDSKKNYGYTF.